These 12 T cell receptor beta chains were all obtained from the same sample, sequenced in a study of cytomegalovirus exposure and HLA in healthy donors. PCR employed 60 Vbeta and 13 Jbeta primers. Method: immunoSEQ multiplex PCR; TCRdb's copy keeps in-frame clones and lacks some. The table records about 69,000 clones, about 74% of them present only once. Specimen: PBMCs. Receptors originate from a woman aged 55-75 years in good health and CMV-seropositive.

This chain uses TRBV6-5 with TRBJ2-1, with D tentatively TRBD1 (6 bases). Per germline, CDR1 MNHEY and CDR2 SVGAGI. V lost 7 bases and J lost 5, with 9 bases in between. The CDR3 consists of 12 residues. The CDR3 nucleotides are TGTGCCAGCAATGGACAGAACAATGAGCAGTTCTTC. Protein: CASNGQNNEQFF.

CDR3 DNA: TGTGCCAGCAGTCCTAACTCTAACTATGGCTACACCTTC. Translating gives CASSPNSNYGYTF. The chain is built from TRBV27 and TRBJ1-2; no definite D call. Germline-derived CDR1 and CDR2 are MNHEY and SMNVEV (reference sequence). V lost 5 bases and J 0 bases, leaving 7 bases between the germline ends. The CDR3 extends over 13 amino acids.

This clone showed up just a few times. The chain is built from TRBV11-2 and TRBJ1-2; 7 bases fit TRBD1. Germline V gene lookup returns CDR1 SGHAT and CDR2 FQNNGV. There are 14 residues in the CDR3. The trim removed 4 bases at V and 4 bases at J, leaving 6 bases unmatched. For the CDR3, the DNA is TGTGCCAGCAGCTCAGGGGGAAGTGGCTATGGCTACACCTTC. Its protein product is CASSSGGSGYGYTF.

V gene TRBV7-8 combines with J gene TRBJ2-5; 8 nucleotides align to TRBD1. Germline-derived CDR1 and CDR2 are SGHVS and FQNEAQ. V was clipped by 1 base and J by 3 bases; unmatched bases: 4. CDR3 size: 15 residues. The chain's CDR3 is CASSLGQGAKETQYF. In DNA form, the CDR3 reads TGTGCCAGCAGCTTAGGTCAGGGGGCGAAAGAGACCCAGTACTTC.

The gene calls are TRBV25-1 and TRBJ1-2, with TRBD1 matching over 9 bases. This CDR3 has 14 residues. J lost 8 bases, V lost 9 bases, and 13 bases had no gene match. Germline CDR1 is MGHDK and CDR2 is SYGVNS. CDR3 amino acids: CASTTWDRVDGYTF. As DNA, the CDR3 is TGTGCCAGTACTACTTGGGACAGGGTCGACGGCTACACCTTC.

This rearrangement joins TRBV4-1 to TRBJ2-5; D perhaps matches TRBD1 (6 bases). Trimming took 3 bases from V and 2 from J, leaving 16 bases between them. Germline CDR1 and CDR2: MGHRA and YSYEKL. The CDR3 consists of 16 residues. The CDR3 coding sequence is TGCGCCAGCAGCCACCGCGGACAGACTTTACAAGAGACCCAGTACTTC. Its protein product is CASSHRGQTLQETQYF.

The chain uses TRBV19 and TRBJ2-7; 10 bases line up with TRBD1. The CDR3 length is 15 residues. The germline V gene has CDR1 LNHDA and CDR2 SQIVND (reference sequence). V gave up 5 bases and J gave up 5 bases; unmatched junction bases: 9. The CDR3 coding sequence is TGTGCCAGTAGTGGACCGGGACAGGGGCTCGACGAGCAGTACTTC. This translates into CASSGPGQGLDEQYF.

The chain joins TRBV6-6 to TRBJ2-1, with D perhaps TRBD1 (6 bases). This CDR3 region has 12 residues. Trimming pared 6 bases from V and 8 bases from J, leaving 11 bases between. Germline V gene sequence: CDR1 MNHNY, CDR2 SVGAGI (reference sequence). The CDR3 DNA follows: TGTGCCAGCAGGTCAGGGGCATATGAGCAGTTCTTC. Amino acids: CASRSGAYEQFF.

This chain links TRBV4-2 with TRBJ2-5; 14 bases align to TRBD2. The ends lost 3 bases at V and 1 base at J; junction bases unmatched: 16. This CDR3 is 21 amino acids long. Germline-derived CDR1 and CDR2 are LGHNA and YNFKEQ. For the CDR3, the DNA is TGTGCCAGCAGCCACCCCGGACTAGCGGGGGGCCCGAGGGTGCCCCAAGAGACCCAGTACTTC. It yields the protein CASSHPGLAGGPRVPQETQYF.

The V gene is TRBV15, the J gene TRBJ1-5; possible D gene TRBD1, 6 bases. The CDR3 is made up of 15 amino acids. Germline CDR1 is LNHNV and CDR2 is YYDKDF (reference sequence). The germline V and J ends were trimmed by 0 bases and 3 bases, with 9 bases remaining between them. The CDR3 sequence is CATSRDRGDNQPQHF. The CDR3 DNA sequence: TGTGCCACCAGCAGAGACAGGGGTGACAATCAGCCCCAGCATTTT.

The chain is built from TRBV4-2 and TRBJ1-1; 7 bases agree with TRBD1. CDR3 size: 16 residues. The J segment lost 1 base and the V segment lost 1 base, leaving 6 bases of the junction unmatched. Germline lookup yields CDR1 LGHNA and CDR2 YNFKEQ. CDR3 region: CASSQGLRQGNTEAFF. CDR3 sequence (DNA): TGTGCCAGCAGCCAAGGTCTAAGACAGGGGAACACTGAAGCTTTCTTT.

The V call is TRBV5-1, the J call TRBJ2-7; TRBD1 agrees at 7 bases. The germline V gene encodes CDR1 SGHRS and CDR2 YFSETQ. The CDR3 runs to 15 residues. V lost 2 bases, J lost 5 bases, and 10 bases stayed unmatched. In DNA form, the CDR3 reads TGCGCCAGCAGCTTAACGGGACAGTCTTCTCACGAGCAGTACTTC. Its protein is CASSLTGQSSHEQYF.